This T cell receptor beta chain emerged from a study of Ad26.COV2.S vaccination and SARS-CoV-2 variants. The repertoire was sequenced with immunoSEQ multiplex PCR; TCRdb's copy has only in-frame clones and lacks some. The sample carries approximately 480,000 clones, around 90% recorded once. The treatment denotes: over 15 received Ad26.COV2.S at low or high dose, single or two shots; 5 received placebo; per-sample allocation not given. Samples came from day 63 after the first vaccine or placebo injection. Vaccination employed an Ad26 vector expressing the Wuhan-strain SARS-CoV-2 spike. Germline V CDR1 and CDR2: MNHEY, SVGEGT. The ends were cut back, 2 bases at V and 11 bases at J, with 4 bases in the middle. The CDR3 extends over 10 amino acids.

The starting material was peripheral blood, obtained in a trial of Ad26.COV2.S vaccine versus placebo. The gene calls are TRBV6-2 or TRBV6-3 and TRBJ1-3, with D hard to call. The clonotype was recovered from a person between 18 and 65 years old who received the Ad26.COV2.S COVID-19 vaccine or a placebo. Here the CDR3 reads CASSYVPIYF. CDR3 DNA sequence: TGTGCCAGCAGTTACGTCCCCATATATTTT.